The rows below give T cell receptor beta chains drawn from one sample of a study of radiation and T cells in renal cell carcinoma. Libraries were prepared by immunoSEQ multiplex PCR; TCRdb keeps only in-frame clonotypes and omits some of them. In the table there are about 83,000 clones, less than 90% of which are singletons. This sample comprised blood, obtained from a patient whose treatment included radiotherapy and nephrectomy. These receptor sequences come from a woman aged 60 to 75 with renal cell carcinoma. The CDR3 runs from the conserved cysteine through the conserved F or W. A D gene is named only where the DNA matches it firmly. Size tells how often a clone was seen (once, few, many) or the class of an expanded clone, and some rows leave it out.

j_gene: TRBJ2-7; abundance: -; d_gene: -; v_gene: TRBV11-3; CDR3aa: CASSPGLTEVEQYF
j_gene: TRBJ1-2; abundance: -; d_gene: TRBD1; v_gene: TRBV19; CDR3aa: CASSIQGTGGIGYTF
j_gene: TRBJ2-1; abundance: few; d_gene: TRBD2; v_gene: TRBV9; CDR3aa: CASSVASGAYNEQFF
j_gene: TRBJ2-1; abundance: -; d_gene: TRBD1; v_gene: TRBV18; CDR3aa: CASSPSRQGVFF
j_gene: TRBJ2-1; abundance: -; d_gene: TRBD2; v_gene: TRBV19; CDR3aa: CASTSAPAGDNEQFF
j_gene: TRBJ2-7; abundance: many; d_gene: TRBD1; v_gene: TRBV13; CDR3aa: CASSLGGGANEQYF
j_gene: TRBJ2-6; abundance: -; d_gene: TRBD2; v_gene: TRBV4-2; CDR3aa: CASSRVAGVSGANVLTF
j_gene: TRBJ2-4; abundance: -; d_gene: -; v_gene: TRBV6-1; CDR3aa: CASTGQLAKNIQYF
j_gene: TRBJ1-5; abundance: -; d_gene: -; v_gene: TRBV19; CDR3aa: CASRTAGALNQPQHF
j_gene: TRBJ2-6; abundance: once; d_gene: -; v_gene: TRBV28; CDR3aa: CASSSPSSSGANVLTF
j_gene: TRBJ2-3; abundance: -; d_gene: -; v_gene: TRBV7-2; CDR3aa: CASSLERTLTENTQYF
j_gene: TRBJ2-1; abundance: -; d_gene: TRBD1; v_gene: TRBV7-9; CDR3aa: CASSFWRTGGGGEQFF
j_gene: TRBJ2-7; abundance: -; d_gene: -; v_gene: TRBV6-1; CDR3aa: CASSEAGYEQYF
j_gene: TRBJ2-7; abundance: -; d_gene: -; v_gene: TRBV19; CDR3aa: CASSNWAGSNEQYF
j_gene: TRBJ1-2; abundance: -; d_gene: -; v_gene: TRBV2; CDR3aa: CASSGPVGGYTF
j_gene: TRBJ1-2; abundance: -; d_gene: -; v_gene: TRBV14; CDR3aa: CASSQDQGGGYTF
j_gene: TRBJ2-1; abundance: -; d_gene: -; v_gene: TRBV7-9; CDR3aa: CASSKQGARYNEQFF
j_gene: TRBJ2-7; abundance: -; d_gene: -; v_gene: TRBV7-9; CDR3aa: CASSSVDQAYEQYF
j_gene: TRBJ2-3; abundance: -; d_gene: TRBD2; v_gene: TRBV10-3; CDR3aa: CAISEASGEADTQYF
j_gene: TRBJ2-7; abundance: -; d_gene: TRBD1; v_gene: TRBV10-1; CDR3aa: CASSEDRDSRYEQYF
j_gene: TRBJ2-7; abundance: once; d_gene: -; v_gene: TRBV30; CDR3aa: CAWSVSYEQYF
j_gene: TRBJ1-1; abundance: -; d_gene: -; v_gene: TRBV5-5; CDR3aa: CASSLAGDTEAFF
j_gene: TRBJ2-2; abundance: -; d_gene: TRBD2; v_gene: TRBV19; CDR3aa: CASSIGSGANTGELFF
j_gene: TRBJ1-6; abundance: -; d_gene: -; v_gene: TRBV7-9; CDR3aa: CASSFPNSPLHF
j_gene: TRBJ1-5; abundance: -; d_gene: -; v_gene: TRBV6-1; CDR3aa: CASSEGVGKGPFVGLRQPQHF
j_gene: TRBJ2-3; abundance: -; d_gene: TRBD1; v_gene: TRBV5-1; CDR3aa: CASSLEGRGSTDTQYF
j_gene: TRBJ2-3; abundance: -; d_gene: TRBD2; v_gene: TRBV4-2; CDR3aa: CASSQDGGLATDTQYF
j_gene: TRBJ1-1; abundance: -; d_gene: -; v_gene: TRBV5-4; CDR3aa: CASSPSQTLNTEAFF
j_gene: TRBJ1-3; abundance: -; d_gene: TRBD1; v_gene: TRBV4-3; CDR3aa: CASSQAPGQGLDTIYF
j_gene: TRBJ1-5; abundance: -; d_gene: -; v_gene: TRBV6-4; CDR3aa: CASSDSWGQPQHF
j_gene: TRBJ2-2; abundance: -; d_gene: TRBD2; v_gene: TRBV2; CDR3aa: CASRKGSGSLGGELFF
j_gene: TRBJ2-7; abundance: -; d_gene: TRBD2; v_gene: TRBV29-1; CDR3aa: CSVPGLAGNEQYF
j_gene: TRBJ2-7; abundance: once; d_gene: TRBD1; v_gene: TRBV28; CDR3aa: CASSPRDRAYEQYF
j_gene: -; abundance: -; d_gene: -; v_gene: TRBV5-1; CDR3aa: CASSLGFRQGYEQYF
j_gene: TRBJ1-1; abundance: few; d_gene: -; v_gene: TRBV28; CDR3aa: CASSSNTEAFF
j_gene: TRBJ1-1; abundance: -; d_gene: -; v_gene: TRBV9; CDR3aa: CASSSGGISNTEAFF
j_gene: TRBJ2-2; abundance: -; d_gene: -; v_gene: TRBV7-9; CDR3aa: CASSSRLVSTGELFF
j_gene: TRBJ2-3; abundance: -; d_gene: -; v_gene: TRBV11-2; CDR3aa: CASSLDQATDTQYF
j_gene: TRBJ1-2; abundance: -; d_gene: -; v_gene: TRBV20-1; CDR3aa: CSAKGSRYTF
j_gene: TRBJ1-2; abundance: -; d_gene: -; v_gene: TRBV5-1; CDR3aa: CASSLDRLYGYTF
j_gene: TRBJ1-1; abundance: -; d_gene: -; v_gene: TRBV9; CDR3aa: CASSVEGRNTEAFF
j_gene: TRBJ2-3; abundance: -; d_gene: TRBD1; v_gene: TRBV5-1; CDR3aa: CASSFSTGGTDTQYF
j_gene: TRBJ1-3; abundance: -; d_gene: TRBD1; v_gene: TRBV9; CDR3aa: CASSPQVGQGRNTIYF
j_gene: TRBJ1-3; abundance: once; d_gene: -; v_gene: TRBV5-6; CDR3aa: CASSWRRPGGNTIYF